This TCR beta chain was retrieved from a study of PD-L1 blockade in urothelial cancer. About the study: Men with urothelial cancer arising in the bladder made up about 85% of the roughly 30 patients. Blood analysis occurred 3 weeks (second dose) and 6 weeks after treatment start.

Here immunoSEQ multiplex PCR was the method, and the copy in TCRdb shows in-frame clones only, minus some. The data hold 45,000 to 60,000 clones, with approximately 90% observed a single time. Trimming cost V 1 base and J 11 bases, with 12 bases left between them. From germline, CDR1 is SGHNT and CDR2 YENEEA. The CDR3 totals 14 residues. Study results and caveats: When pretreatment blood TCR clonality was below the median, it predicted better survival. When measured at 3 weeks, tumor-associated blood clones expanded more in durable-benefit patients.

Note on this clone: The antigen is not known.

This receptor was taken from a man between 60 and 75 years old with urothelial cancer. The chain couples TRBV11-3 to TRBJ1-6; no clear D gene. The sequences come from PBMCs, collected around atezolizumab (anti-PD-L1) treatment. CDR3 bases: TGTGCCAGCAGCTTAGGGAGGGCCTTGCCACCCCTCCACTTT. It yields the protein CASSLGRALPPLHF.